Listed here are 18 T cell receptor beta chains from one sample, sequenced in a study of shared T cell receptors in the human thymus. Sequenced by immunoSEQ multiplex PCR; TCRdb stores in-frame clones only, minus some. The data contain fewer than 700,000 clones, around 87% of them singletons. This sample also appeared in a second study, on human thymus T cells.

The source material was thymocytes. These receptors were taken from a boy under two years old with a congenital heart defect.

The rearrangement joins TRBV30 to TRBJ2-3; D is undetermined. This CDR3 comprises 15 residues. V was trimmed by 3 bases and J by 4 bases, leaving 17 bases between them. Germline CDR1 reads GTSNPN; CDR2 reads SVGIG (reference sequence). Here the CDR3 DNA reads TGTGCCTGGAGAGCTAGTGGGTCTCCCCCAGATACGCAGTATTTT. Translating it yields CAWRASGSPPDTQYF.

The genes are TRBV29-1 and TRBJ2-1, with TRBD2 matching over 7 bases. V shed 4 bases and J 1 base; nucleotides not matched to a gene: 10. CDR3 size: 16 residues. The germline V gene encodes CDR1 SQVTM and CDR2 ANQGSEA. CDR3 in amino acids: CSVGRVGGSSYNEQFF. The CDR3, as DNA: TGCAGCGTTGGCCGGGTAGGCGGGAGTTCCTACAATGAGCAGTTCTTC.

In its sample, this clone was seen once. V gene TRBV7-8 combines with J gene TRBJ1-1; D is uncertain. V lost 1 base, J lost 5 bases, and 8 bases lay in between. This CDR3 comprises 13 residues. CDR1 SGHVS and CDR2 FQNEAQ come from the germline V gene. Here the CDR3 reads CASSLGARTEAFF. CDR3 bases: TGTGCCAGCAGCTTAGGGGCACGGACTGAAGCTTTCTTT.

The chain joins TRBV18 to TRBJ2-5, with 10 bases lining up with TRBD2. The V segment lost 4 bases and the J segment 1 base; nucleotides outside the gene matches: 15. The germline CDR1 and CDR2 sequences are KGHSH and LQKENI. This CDR3 region has 19 residues. This chain's CDR3 is CASSLTPLGTSEGQETQYF. DNA for the CDR3: TGTGCCAGCTCACTCACCCCCCTCGGGACTAGCGAGGGCCAAGAGACCCAGTACTTC.

The V gene is TRBV5-1, the J gene TRBJ1-1; TRBD1 is a possible D gene (6 bases). Germline V CDR1 and CDR2: SGHRS, YFSETQ. This CDR3 spans 15 amino acids. The V end was cut by 2 bases, the J end by 2 bases, with 13 bases between. The CDR3 reads CASSFHSQGNTEAFF. The CDR3 DNA reads as TGCGCCAGCAGCTTCCACTCACAGGGAAACACTGAAGCTTTCTTT.

This chain uses TRBV4-1 with TRBJ2-1; D is ambiguous. CDR3 length: 16 amino acids. Germline assignment: CDR1 MGHRA and CDR2 YSYEKL. Trimming shortened V by 0 bases and J by 0 bases, and 9 bases separated the two germline ends. The CDR3, as DNA: TGCGCCAGCAGCCAAGATCTCGGTAGCTCCTACAATGAGCAGTTCTTC. Residues: CASSQDLGSSYNEQFF.

The chain recombines TRBV15 with TRBJ1-2; 9 bases line up with TRBD1. V lost 1 base to trimming and J lost 2 bases; unmatched junction nucleotides: 8. The CDR3 extends over 17 amino acids. Germline CDR1 is LNHNV and CDR2 is YYDKDF (reference sequence). CDR3 sequence: CATSRGPDRGKNYGYTF. In nucleotides, the CDR3 is TGTGCCACCAGCAGAGGTCCGGACAGGGGAAAAAACTATGGCTACACCTTC.

The rearrangement links TRBV6-4 to TRBJ2-6; D perhaps matches TRBD2 (5 bases). This CDR3 region has 18 residues. Germline-derived CDR1 and CDR2 are MRHNA and SNTAGT. Trimming left V 0 bases short and J 4 bases short, with 16 bases between. The CDR3 region is CASSDSSPGGSGANVLTF. CDR3 sequence (DNA): TGTGCCAGCAGTGACTCTTCCCCCGGAGGTAGCGGGGCCAACGTCCTGACTTTC.

The chain employs TRBV14 and TRBJ2-2; a possible D gene is TRBD1 (7 bases). Trimming removed 1 base at V and 3 bases at J, with 15 bases between. Germline V lookup: CDR1 SGHDN, CDR2 FVKESK. The CDR3 sequence is 17 residues long. The CDR3, as DNA: TGTGCCAGCAGCCAAGGAATACAGGGGACTGACACCGGGGAGCTGTTTTTT. This translates into CASSQGIQGTDTGELFF. The entire variable domain, with the rest obtained from reference TRBV14 and TRBJ2-2, is as follows: EAGVTQFPSHSVIEKGQTVTLRCDPISGHDNLYWYRRVMGKEIKFLLHFVKESKQDESGMPNNRFLAERTGGTYSTLKVQPAELEDSGVYFCASSQGIQGTDTGELFFGEGSRLTVL.

The chain is built from TRBV5-1 and TRBJ1-2; a weak D match, TRBD1 (6 bases). Germline CDR1 reads SGHRS; CDR2 reads YFSETQ. The CDR3 consists of 16 residues. V dropped 3 bases and J dropped 4 bases, with 19 bases sitting between them. The CDR3 reads CASSSGEGLSPYGYTF. Written as DNA, the CDR3 is TGCGCCAGCAGCTCAGGGGAAGGGTTGTCACCCTATGGCTACACCTTC. The whole variable domain, filled in from reference TRBV5-1 and TRBJ1-2, reads KAGVTQTPRYLIKTRGQQVTLSCSPISGHRSVSWYQQTPGQGLQFLFEYFSETQRNKGNFPGRFSGRQFSNSRSEMNVSTLELGDSALYLCASSSGEGLSPYGYTFGSGTRLTVV.

V and J are TRBV5-4 and TRBJ2-7; 9 bases fit TRBD1. This CDR3 spans 13 amino acids. Trimming took 4 bases from V and 3 from J; bases not matched to a gene: 2. Germline V lookup: CDR1 SGHNT, CDR2 YYREEE (reference sequence). The CDR3 DNA reads as TGTGCCAGCAGCCGGACAGGGGACTACGAGCAGTACTTC. Translation gives CASSRTGDYEQYF.

This chain joins TRBV4-3 and TRBJ1-2, with 7 bases that match TRBD1. Germline V CDR1 and CDR2: LGHNA, YSLEER. The trim removed 6 bases at V and 1 base at J, leaving 11 bases unmatched. The CDR3 extends over 16 amino acids. CDR3 loop: CASSPGQNIFNYGYTF. The CDR3 DNA reads TGCGCCAGCAGTCCGGGACAGAATATCTTTAACTATGGCTACACCTTC.

This clone was seen a single time. The chain couples TRBV13 to TRBJ2-1; 9 bases agree with TRBD1. Germline CDR1 and CDR2: PRHDT and FYEKMQ (reference sequence). This CDR3 comprises 15 residues. The V gene end was trimmed by 5 bases and the J gene end by 8 bases; junction bases not matched to a gene: 10. The CDR3 sequence is CASSVPDRGGDEQFF. In nucleotides, the CDR3 is TGTGCCAGCAGCGTACCGGACAGGGGCGGGGATGAGCAGTTCTTC.

This clone was detected only once. The rearrangement joins TRBV15 to TRBJ1-5; D might be TRBD1 (5 bases). V gave up 2 bases and J gave up 11 bases, with 13 bases separating them. The length of the CDR3 is 13 residues. Germline CDR1 LNHNV, CDR2 YYDKDF (reference sequence). CDR3: CATSRMYGGSQHF. The CDR3, as DNA: TGTGCCACCAGCAGAATGTACGGGGGATCCCAGCATTTT.

This clone was recorded once. This chain joins TRBV18 and TRBJ2-7; 9 bases match TRBD1. V gave up 2 bases and J gave up 5 bases; unmatched junction bases: 4. CDR1 is KGHSH, CDR2 LQKENI, per germline. This CDR3 has 14 amino acids. CDR3 amino acids: CASSPGQGQDEQYF. CDR3 coding DNA: TGTGCCAGCTCACCAGGACAGGGGCAGGACGAGCAGTACTTC. The full variable domain, its missing parts supplied by reference TRBV18 and TRBJ2-7, is NAGVMQNPRHLVRRRGQEARLRCSPMKGHSHVYWYRQLPEEGLKFMVYLQKENIIDESGMPKERFSAEFPKEGPSILRIQQVVRGDSAAYFCASSPGQGQDEQYFGPGTRLTVT.

V and J are TRBV9 and TRBJ2-2, with 13 bases lining up with TRBD2. V shed 1 base and J 4 bases; nucleotides not matched to a gene: 10. The CDR3 is 19 residues long. CDR1 is SGDLS and CDR2 is YYNGEE in the germline V gene. Here the CDR3 reads CASSVFGTSGIGATGELFF. In DNA form, the CDR3 reads TGTGCCAGCAGCGTATTTGGGACTAGCGGGATAGGGGCCACCGGGGAGCTGTTTTTT.

This clone appeared a few times. This chain links TRBV6-5 with TRBJ2-1; D possibly corresponds to TRBD2 (5 bases). V was shortened by 4 bases and J by 0 bases, with 7 bases between the two germline ends. Germline loops: CDR1 MNHEY, CDR2 SVGAGI. The CDR3 has 14 residues. The CDR3 coding sequence is TGTGCCAGCAGTTCTCGGGACTCCTACAATGAGCAGTTCTTC. It specifies CASSSRDSYNEQFF.

The J gene is TRBJ1-5, the V gene TRBV27; perhaps TRBD1 as D (6 bases). CDR1 is MNHEY, CDR2 SMNVEV, per germline (reference sequence). V was trimmed by 4 bases and J by 9 bases, leaving 13 bases between them. The CDR3 is made up of 13 amino acids. CDR3 bases: TGTGCCAGCAGTTCAGGGGCTGTTCCGCCCCAGCATTTT. As protein: CASSSGAVPPQHF.